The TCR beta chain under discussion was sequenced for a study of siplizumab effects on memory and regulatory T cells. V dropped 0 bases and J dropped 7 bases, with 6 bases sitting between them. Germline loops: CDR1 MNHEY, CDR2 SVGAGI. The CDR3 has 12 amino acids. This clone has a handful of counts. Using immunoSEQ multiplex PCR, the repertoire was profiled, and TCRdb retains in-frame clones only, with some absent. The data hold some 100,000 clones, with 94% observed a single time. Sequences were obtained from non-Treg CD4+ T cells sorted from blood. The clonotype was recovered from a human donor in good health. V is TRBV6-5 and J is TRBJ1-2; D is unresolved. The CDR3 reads CASSYSGGGYTF. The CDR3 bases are TGTGCCAGCAGTTACTCGGGAGGTGGCTACACCTTC.